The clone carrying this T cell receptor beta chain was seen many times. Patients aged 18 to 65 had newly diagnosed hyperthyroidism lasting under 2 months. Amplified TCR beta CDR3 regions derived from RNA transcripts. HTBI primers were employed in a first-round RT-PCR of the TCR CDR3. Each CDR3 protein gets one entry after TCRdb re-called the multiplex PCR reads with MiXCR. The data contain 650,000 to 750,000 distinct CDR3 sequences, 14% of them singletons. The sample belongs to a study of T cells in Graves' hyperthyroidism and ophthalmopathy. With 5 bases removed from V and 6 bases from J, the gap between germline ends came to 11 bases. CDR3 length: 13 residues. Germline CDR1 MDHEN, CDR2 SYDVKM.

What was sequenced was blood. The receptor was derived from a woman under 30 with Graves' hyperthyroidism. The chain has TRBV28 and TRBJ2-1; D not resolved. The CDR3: CASSPTAANEQFF. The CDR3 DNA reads TGTGCCAGCAGTCCGACTGCGGCCAATGAGCAGTTCTTC.